Listed here are 9 T cell receptor beta chains from one sample, sequenced in a study of T cells expressing NK-cell markers. For each CDR3 protein, TCRdb gives one entry from its re-call of the 5' RACE reads, without DNA. Here the sample table reports about 460,000 distinct CDR3 sequences. Sequenced sample: blood T cells: a sorted CD56 or NKG2C T cell subset, CD4+ or CD8+ T cells, or bulk PBMC T cells (not recorded which). These receptors were taken from a woman aged 45-60 years in good health.

This chain connects TRBV12-3 or TRBV12-4 to TRBJ1-4. CDR3 length equals 15 residues. The CDR3 region is CASRPGRIKDEKLFF.

V is TRBV19 and J is TRBJ2-3; no DNA is available, so the TRBD1 call from TCRdb remains unchecked. CDR1 and CDR2 from the germline V gene are LNHDA and SQIVND (reference sequence). The CDR3 spans 14 residues. The CDR3 region is CASSIRAPTDTQYF.

This rearrangement joins TRBV3-1 to TRBJ2-2; the D call from TCRdb, TRBD2, cannot be confirmed without DNA. This CDR3 is built from 17 residues. Per germline, CDR1 LGHDT and CDR2 YNNKEL (reference sequence). This CDR3 is CASSQVRRLAPSGELFF.

This chain joins TRBV11-2 and TRBJ2-3. The germline V gene has CDR1 SGHAT and CDR2 FQNNGV. The CDR3 runs 14 residues. The CDR3 sequence: CASSLVVFTDTQYF.

This sequence joins TRBV3-1 and TRBJ1-1; the D call from TCRdb, TRBD1, cannot be confirmed without DNA. Germline CDR1 is LGHDT and CDR2 is YNNKEL (reference sequence). The CDR3 has 15 amino acids. The CDR3 loop is CASNLRGVPHTEAFF.

This chain links TRBV29-1 with TRBJ2-5. The CDR3 has 13 amino acids. Germline-derived CDR1 and CDR2 are SQVTM and ANQGSEA. The CDR3 sequence: CSVVGYEEETQYF.

The chain links TRBV29-1 to TRBJ1-1; the TCRdb call, TRBD1, lacks DNA for checking. This CDR3 is built from 14 residues. Germline V gene data show CDR1 as SQVTM and CDR2 as ANQGSEA. CDR3 in amino acids: CSLGGGAGITEAFF.

The chain is built from TRBV27 and TRBJ1-3. The CDR3 has 13 amino acids. CDR1 and CDR2 from the germline V gene are MNHEY and SMNVEV (reference sequence). This CDR3 is CASSFSPGNTIYF.

This chain joins TRBV5-1 and TRBJ2-1; TCRdb picks TRBD1, but there is no DNA to check that call. CDR3 size: 15 residues. Germline CDR1 reads SGHRS; CDR2 reads YFSETQ. The CDR3 spells CASSAGTGIANEQFF.